This T cell receptor (beta chain) was captured by sequencing in a study of Graves' ophthalmopathy and Graves' hyperthyroidism. Findings and caveats of the study: Ophthalmopathy could be told apart from stable hyperthyroidism by a 13-signature model (87.88% sensitivity, about 80% specificity).

Remarks on this clonotype: Its target is not known.

Trimming shortened V by 0 bases and J by 2 bases, and 11 bases separated the two germline ends. Germline CDR1 MNHEY, CDR2 SVGAGI. This CDR3 contains 15 residues. RNA served as the template for amplifying TCR beta CDR3 regions. Following a first-round RT-PCR that used HTBI primers, a second-round multiplex PCR was carried out. Each CDR3 protein is one row after TCRdb ran MiXCR on the multiplex PCR reads. The sample gives over a million distinct CDR3 sequences, less than 45% of which show up once; approximately 12% is in the top ten. Material: peripheral blood or thyroid tissue (not recorded which). The genes are TRBV6-5 and TRBJ2-7, with D possibly TRBD1 on 6 matching bases. This TCR came from an adult man with Graves' hyperthyroidism. CDR3 in amino acids: CASSYSGATTYEQYF. Written as DNA, the CDR3 is TGTGCCAGCAGTTACTCGGGGGCTACGACCTACGAGCAGTACTTC.